This T cell receptor (beta chain) was recovered during a study of CD8 T cells in Susac syndrome. Reverse transcription used roughly 0.45 to 1 ug RNA and random hexamers. TCRdb reprocessed the immunoSEQ multiplex PCR reads via MiXCR and lists one record per CDR3 protein. The sample includes under 150,000 distinct CDR3 sequences, just under 95% of them seen just once. This CDR3 contains 13 residues. Trimming left V 3 bases short and J 4 bases short, with 10 bases between. Germline V gene lookup returns CDR1 GTSNPN and CDR2 SVGIG (reference sequence). This sequence was found in a human donor with Susac syndrome. Input material: CD4+ T cells from PBMCs. This chain links TRBV30 with TRBJ1-5; D unclear. In DNA, the CDR3 is TGTGCCTGGAGCCTGATGGGTAATCAGCCCCAGCATTTT. It specifies CAWSLMGNQPQHF.